Only a few counts were recorded for the clone carrying this TCR beta chain. Germline-derived CDR1 and CDR2 are SGHKS and YYEKEE (reference sequence). This CDR3 is built from 14 residues. The V segment lost 3 bases and the J segment 4 bases; nucleotides outside the gene matches: 4. The data were taken from a study of T-cell reconstitution after alpha-beta-depleted transplantation in children. Unique molecular identifiers were incorporated during preparation of the TCRbeta library. TCRdb ran MiXCR on the PCR reads and lists one entry per CDR3 protein. The sample carries 380,000 or so distinct CDR3 sequences, 13% recorded once.

The sequence was collected from a human donor who donated a stem cell graft to a child with Fanconi anemia. This sample comprised PBMCs, obtained from the stem cell graft. The genes are TRBV5-5 and TRBJ2-5; 9 bases match TRBD2. CDR3 DNA: TGTGCCAGCAGCTGGGGGACTAGCAGAGAGACCCAGTACTTC. Its protein is CASSWGTSRETQYF.